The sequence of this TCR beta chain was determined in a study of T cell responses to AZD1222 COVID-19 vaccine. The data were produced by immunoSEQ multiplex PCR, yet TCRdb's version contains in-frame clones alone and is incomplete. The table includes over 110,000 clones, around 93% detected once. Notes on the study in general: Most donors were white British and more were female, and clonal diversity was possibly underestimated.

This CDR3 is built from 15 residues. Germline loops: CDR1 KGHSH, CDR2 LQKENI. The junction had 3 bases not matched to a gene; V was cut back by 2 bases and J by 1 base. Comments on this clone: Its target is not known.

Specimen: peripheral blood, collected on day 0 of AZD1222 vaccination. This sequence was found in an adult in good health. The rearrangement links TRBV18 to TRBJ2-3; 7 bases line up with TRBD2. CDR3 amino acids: CASSPKAGGTDTQYF. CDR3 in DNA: TGTGCCAGCTCACCAAAGGCGGGGGGCACAGATACGCAGTATTTT.